This is a list of T cell receptor beta chains from one sample in a study of human T cells and chemical hapten exposure. One entry per CDR3 protein, called by TCRdb with MiXCR from the RACE reads. Seen here are 82,000 or so distinct CDR3 sequences, about an eighth observed once, and the top ten hold around 5.7%. The material was whole blood, obtained in connection with sensitization to the hapten diphenylcyclopropenone (DPC). Every receptor here comes from a woman in her forties or fifties with alopecia areata. Some clones in this sample may be carry-over from other donors' samples. Each CDR3 is given with its conserved first and last residue. The order of the fields is D gene, clone size, J gene, V gene, CDR3 length, CDR3 DNA, CDR3 protein. A D gene is named only where the DNA matches it firmly. Clone sizes are given selectively: once, few, many, or a class where the clone is expanded.

d_gene: TRBD2
abundance: few
j_gene: TRBJ2-7
v_gene: TRBV29-1
len: 14
CDR3nt: TGCAGCGCCCAACTAGCGGGAGGTCCCCTCGAGCAGTACTTC
CDR3aa: CSAQLAGGPLEQYF

d_gene: TRBD1
abundance: NA
j_gene: TRBJ2-6
v_gene: TRBV5-4
len: 17
CDR3nt: TGTGCCAGCAGCTCACCGGGACAGGGGGCCGTGGCCAACGTCCTGACTTTC
CDR3aa: CASSSPGQGAVANVLTF

d_gene: NA
abundance: few
j_gene: TRBJ1-5
v_gene: TRBV20-1
len: 12
CDR3nt: TGCAGTGCTAGAATCCCCGGTCGGGCCCAGCATTTT
CDR3aa: CSARIPGRAQHF

d_gene: NA
abundance: few
j_gene: TRBJ2-3
v_gene: TRBV2
len: 11
CDR3nt: TGTGCCAGCAGTGGATCCCATACGCAGTATTTT
CDR3aa: CASSGSHTQYF

d_gene: NA
abundance: many
j_gene: TRBJ2-5
v_gene: TRBV20-1
len: 13
CDR3nt: TGCAGTGCTAGAGAGGCAGGGTTGGAGACCCAGTACTTC
CDR3aa: CSAREAGLETQYF

d_gene: NA
abundance: many
j_gene: TRBJ1-2
v_gene: TRBV4-1
len: 13
CDR3nt: TGCGCCAGCAGCCAGGGCTCCTCCTATGGCTACACCTTC
CDR3aa: CASSQGSSYGYTF

d_gene: TRBD2
abundance: many
j_gene: TRBJ2-7
v_gene: TRBV29-1
len: 13
CDR3nt: TGCAGCGTTGGGGGAATCGGACTAGGCGAGCAGTACTTC
CDR3aa: CSVGGIGLGEQYF

d_gene: TRBD2
abundance: NA
j_gene: TRBJ2-5
v_gene: TRBV29-1
len: 17
CDR3nt: TGCAGCGTTGAAAGGTGGCAAGCGGGAGGGCCGATGGAGACCCAGTACTTC
CDR3aa: CSVERWQAGGPMETQYF

d_gene: NA
abundance: few
j_gene: TRBJ1-5
v_gene: TRBV7-9
len: 13
CDR3nt: TGTGCCAGCAGCTTATACGAAGATCAGCCCCAGCATTTT
CDR3aa: CASSLYEDQPQHF

d_gene: NA
abundance: few
j_gene: TRBJ2-2
v_gene: TRBV4-2
len: 12
CDR3nt: TGTGCCAGCAGCCAAGCCACCGGGGAGCTGTTTTTT
CDR3aa: CASSQATGELFF

d_gene: NA
abundance: many
j_gene: TRBJ1-2
v_gene: TRBV2
len: 13
CDR3nt: TGTGCCAGCAGGCCGGGGCCAAACTATGGCTACACCTTC
CDR3aa: CASRPGPNYGYTF

d_gene: NA
abundance: many
j_gene: TRBJ1-1
v_gene: TRBV6-6
len: 21
CDR3nt: TGTGCCAGCAGTCACCCCCCTCGGACATTCTACCGGGAAAGAATGAACACTGAAGCTTTCTTT
CDR3aa: CASSHPPRTFYRERMNTEAFF

d_gene: NA
abundance: few
j_gene: TRBJ2-2
v_gene: TRBV12-3/TRBV12-4
len: 16
CDR3nt: TGTGCCAGCAGTCAAACTAGGGCTCTTGGCACCGGGGAGCTGTTTTTT
CDR3aa: CASSQTRALGTGELFF

d_gene: TRBD2
abundance: NA
j_gene: TRBJ2-1
v_gene: TRBV20-1
len: 15
CDR3nt: TGCAGTGCTAGAGTGCCGGGACTAGCGCCCCTGGAGCAGTTCTTC
CDR3aa: CSARVPGLAPLEQFF

d_gene: NA
abundance: few
j_gene: TRBJ1-2
v_gene: TRBV18
len: 13
CDR3nt: TGTGCCAGCTCACCCAAGGATGACTATGGCTACACCTTC
CDR3aa: CASSPKDDYGYTF

d_gene: NA
abundance: many
j_gene: TRBJ1-5
v_gene: TRBV3-1
len: 15
CDR3nt: TGTGCCAGCAGCCCCTTACTGACAGGAGGACAGCCCCAGCATTTT
CDR3aa: CASSPLLTGGQPQHF

d_gene: TRBD1
abundance: many
j_gene: TRBJ2-7
v_gene: TRBV20-1
len: 13
CDR3nt: TGCAGTGCTGGGGACAGTAAGCTCTACGAGCAGTACTTC
CDR3aa: CSAGDSKLYEQYF

d_gene: NA
abundance: many
j_gene: TRBJ1-5
v_gene: TRBV29-1
len: 11
CDR3nt: TGCAGCGTTGGGGACGGCCAGCCCCAGCATTTT
CDR3aa: CSVGDGQPQHF

d_gene: NA
abundance: NA
j_gene: TRBJ2-1
v_gene: TRBV6-4
len: 16
CDR3nt: TGTGCCAGCAGTAGAGGGGGTGGGAGCGGCTACAATGAGCAGTTCTTC
CDR3aa: CASSRGGGSGYNEQFF

d_gene: TRBD1
abundance: many
j_gene: TRBJ1-2
v_gene: TRBV11-2
len: 14
CDR3nt: TGTGCCAGCAGCTTGTCTGGGACAGGGTATGGCTACACCTTC
CDR3aa: CASSLSGTGYGYTF

d_gene: NA
abundance: few
j_gene: TRBJ2-5
v_gene: TRBV19
len: 11
CDR3nt: TGTGCCAGTAGTACATCCGAGACCCAGTACTTC
CDR3aa: CASSTSETQYF

d_gene: NA
abundance: few
j_gene: TRBJ1-1
v_gene: TRBV10-2
len: 12
CDR3nt: TGCGCCAGCAGTGCCATGAACACTGAAGCTTTCTTT
CDR3aa: CASSAMNTEAFF

d_gene: NA
abundance: few
j_gene: TRBJ1-1
v_gene: TRBV7-8
len: 15
CDR3nt: TGTGCCAGCACCCGGAGGGTCGGGGCAGAGGCTGAAGCTTTCTTT
CDR3aa: CASTRRVGAEAEAFF

d_gene: NA
abundance: many
j_gene: TRBJ2-7
v_gene: TRBV7-3
len: 13
CDR3nt: TGTGCCAGCAGCTACAACGATCTTGGCGAGCAGTACTTC
CDR3aa: CASSYNDLGEQYF

d_gene: NA
abundance: NA
j_gene: TRBJ2-7
v_gene: TRBV7-2
len: 13
CDR3nt: TGTGCCAGCAGCTTAGCAGGAGGATACGAGCAGTACTTC
CDR3aa: CASSLAGGYEQYF

d_gene: NA
abundance: few
j_gene: TRBJ2-1
v_gene: TRBV20-1
len: 15
CDR3nt: TGCAGTGCTAGGGGGGCGCTGAGCTCCTACAATGAGCAGTTCTTC
CDR3aa: CSARGALSSYNEQFF

d_gene: TRBD2
abundance: many
j_gene: TRBJ2-2
v_gene: TRBV7-8
len: 17
CDR3nt: TGTGCCAGCAGCTTGGGAATAGCGGGAGGATACACCGGGGAGCTGTTTTTT
CDR3aa: CASSLGIAGGYTGELFF

d_gene: NA
abundance: many
j_gene: TRBJ1-5
v_gene: TRBV18
len: 13
CDR3nt: TGTGCCAGCTCACCACTTCAGGATCAGCCCCAGCATTTT
CDR3aa: CASSPLQDQPQHF

d_gene: NA
abundance: few
j_gene: TRBJ2-3
v_gene: TRBV3-1
len: 15
CDR3nt: TGTGCCAGCAGCCAAGCTGGGACCGGCAGGGATACGCAGTATTTT
CDR3aa: CASSQAGTGRDTQYF

d_gene: NA
abundance: few
j_gene: TRBJ1-1
v_gene: TRBV3-1
len: 14
CDR3nt: TGTGCCAGCAGCCGAGGGGACCTGAACACTGAAGCTTTCTTT
CDR3aa: CASSRGDLNTEAFF

d_gene: NA
abundance: few
j_gene: TRBJ2-5
v_gene: TRBV30
len: 13
CDR3nt: TGTGCCTGGAGTGTAAGCTCGCAAGAGACCCAGTACTTC
CDR3aa: CAWSVSSQETQYF

d_gene: NA
abundance: NA
j_gene: TRBJ1-1
v_gene: TRBV7-8
len: 15
CDR3nt: TGTGCCAGCAGCCCCCGGGACACCCTGAACACTGAAGCTTTCTTT
CDR3aa: CASSPRDTLNTEAFF